This T cell receptor (beta chain) emerged from a study of T cell responses to AZD1222 COVID-19 vaccine (dated by TCRdb to about 2021). Context from the whole study: AZD1222 recipients given second doses at about 4 weeks or at about 12 weeks were pooled, since spike-specific TCR depth and breadth were not found to differ between the two schedules. A total of over 230 trial participants underwent TCR sequencing, of whom around 200 received two doses of AZD1222 and around 25 received two doses of the MenACWY control vaccine. Enrollment into the trials was organized by age into subgroups of 18-55, 56-69 and 70-plus years, and those subgroups contained roughly 150, 30 and 60 TCR-sequenced participants, respectively.

The CDR3 regions of human TCRbeta chains were subjected to immunosequencing. Concerning the study's data processing: Repertoire TCRs were checked for matches against a reference library of SARS-CoV-2-specific TCRs that had been generated using the MIRA antigen-specificity platform. Breadth meant the fraction of unique TCRs that were SARS-CoV-2-associated, whereas depth meant the fraction of total T cells that were SARS-CoV-2-associated. Using the MIRA data, every spike-specific TCR was mapped to the spike region that the TCR reacted to and assigned to either a CD4 or a CD8 class. Log10-transformed breadth and depth values were compared by one-way ANOVA with Sidak's multiple comparisons tests. Held by TCRdb, this immuneACCESS table contains in-frame sequences only and omits some clones. Under half of the omission traces to an unresolved V gene where checked; the cause of the rest is unknown. The V and J calls and clone size were taken over from that table, and D and trimming were inferred from the DNA. This sample is represented by under 150,000 clones; over 75% of them were singletons. The ten largest clones represent around 3.6% of the sample.

V is shortened by 5 bases, J by 7 bases, and the region joining them spans 15 bases. From the germline V gene (reference sequence), CDR1 is LNHDA and CDR2 is SQIVND. The CDR3 starts with the cysteine, ends with the phenylalanine, and has 15 residues. Only CDR3 DNA remains: 45 bases, in frame from the first base. The sample's time point, from its label and the paper: baseline before first vaccination. Vaccinee samples were obtained from the UK trials COV001 and COV002, which included a single-blind randomized controlled phase 2/3 trial of AZD1222 (ChAdOx1 nCoV-19) in healthy adults. Trial participant PBMC samples were collected at day 0 and day 28 after the second dose for TCRbeta chain sequencing. On this clone itself: Which antigen it targets is not known. Nothing much larger sits one base from this clone, and base qualities are not available.

The investigation overall reported the following: CD4 TCRs associated with the vaccine covered the entire spike protein, and the dominant responses were in regions 160-218 and 743-854. The 56-69-year group was small, and its depth increase did not reach significance, likely because of low power. Reportedly, close to half of the unique spike-specific TCRs recognized epitopes lying outside the regions that are mutated in the B.1.351 and B.1.1.7 variants. A significant rise in spike-specific TCR breadth and depth was observed after two AZD1222 doses relative to day 0 and relative to MenACWY recipients. Because no samples from the day 14 peak response were available, repertoires could be characterized only after the peak T cell response. Most participants were white British and females outnumbered males, and the authors suggested that clonal diversity may have been underestimated. Conclusions about previously exposed vaccinees are limited because only a handful of AZD1222 recipients were SARS-CoV-2 seropositive at baseline.

This clonotype was obtained from an adult in good health. Material: peripheral blood, obtained on day 0 of AZD1222 vaccination. The chain is encoded by TRBV19 joined to TRBJ1-6; 6 matching bases give a weak D call of TRBD1. The bases are TGTGCCAGTAGTGAAACCGGGACAAGCAATTCACCCCTCCACTTT. It codes for CASSETGTSNSPLHF.